In its sample, the clone carrying this T cell receptor beta chain was seen once. This sample stems from a study of OX40 agonist ivuxolimab in advanced cancers. Losses at the gene ends were 0 bases for V and 6 bases for J; bases not matched to a gene: 3. CDR1 SGHRS and CDR2 YFSETQ come from the germline V gene. The CDR3 has 14 amino acids. Sequencing was performed with immunoSEQ multiplex PCR; in TCRdb, only in-frame clones are kept and a portion is missing. The table has about 69,000 clones, roughly 84% seen once. This specimen was CD4+ or CD8+ T cells sorted from blood, taken in a trial of the OX40 agonist ivuxolimab. The gene calls are TRBV5-1 and TRBJ1-5; TRBD1 matches at 7 bases. This sequence was found in an adult with an advanced solid tumor such as melanoma, head and neck, liver or kidney cancer. CDR3 DNA sequence: TGCGCCAGCAGCTTGGAAGCAGGGGGTCAGCCCCAGCATTTT. The encoded protein is CASSLEAGGQPQHF.